This T cell receptor beta chain derives from a study of blood T cell repertoires in COVID-19. Across the study: Samples came from the United States, Italy and Spain, spanning acute and convalescent COVID-19. PBMCs, B-cell-depleted T cells, or T cells provided the cDNA or gDNA that made up the material.

This clone was seen a single time. Original analysis: Reference gene primer amplification gave estimated nucleated cell counts. Some clones are missing from TCRdb's copy, which holds only in-frame ones; the method was immunoSEQ multiplex PCR. V, J and clone size reflect that table, while D and trimming were determined from the DNA. The data contain about 33,000 clones, 90% of them singletons. CDR3 length equals 11 residues. V was shortened by 8 bases and J by 4 bases, with 8 bases between the two germline ends. Sequenced sample: peripheral blood. The chain uses TRBV12-3 or TRBV12-4 and TRBJ1-2; D might be TRBD1 (5 bases). This sequence originates from a human donor in a cohort sampled during active COVID-19. As DNA, the CDR3 is TGTGCCAGCGGGAGGGGCTATGGCTACACCTTC. Protein product: CASGRGYGYTF.